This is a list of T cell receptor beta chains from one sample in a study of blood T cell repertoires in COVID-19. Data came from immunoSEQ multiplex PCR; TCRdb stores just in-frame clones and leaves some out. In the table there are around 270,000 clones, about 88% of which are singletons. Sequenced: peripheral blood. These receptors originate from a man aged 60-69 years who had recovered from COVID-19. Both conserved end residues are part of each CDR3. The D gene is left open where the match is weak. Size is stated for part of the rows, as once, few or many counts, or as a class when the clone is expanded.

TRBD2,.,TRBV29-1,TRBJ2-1,TGCAGCGTTAGACTAGCGGGAGACAATGAGCAGTTCTTC,CSVRLAGDNEQFF
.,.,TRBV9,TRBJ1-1,TGTGCCAGCAGCGTAGCGACAGGAGTATTGAACACTGAAGCTTTCTTT,CASSVATGVLNTEAFF
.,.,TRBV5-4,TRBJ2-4,TGTGCCAGCAGCTTGGACAGTCTAGCCAAAAACATTCAGTACTTC,CASSLDSLAKNIQYF
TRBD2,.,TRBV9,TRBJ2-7,TGTGCCAGCAGCGCGAGCGGGGGGGCCCCCTACGAGCAGTACTTC,CASSASGGAPYEQYF
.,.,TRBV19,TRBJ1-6,TGTGCCAGTAGGCCCGCTGGACAGAAGAATTCACCCCTCCACTTT,CASRPAGQKNSPLHF
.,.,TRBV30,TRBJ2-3,TGTGCCTGGACTGCCGGAGCCGATACGCAGTATTTT,CAWTAGADTQYF
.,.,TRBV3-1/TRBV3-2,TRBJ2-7,TGTGCCAGCAGCCCCCAGGGCTGGCACGAGCAGTACTTC,CASSPQGWHEQYF
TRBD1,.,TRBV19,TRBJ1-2,TGTGCCAGTAGTCAAGACAGGGTAGGAGGCTACACCTTC,CASSQDRVGGYTF
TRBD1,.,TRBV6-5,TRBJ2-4,TGTGCCAGCAGGCCAGCGGACAGGGGCAACATTCAGTACTTC,CASRPADRGNIQYF
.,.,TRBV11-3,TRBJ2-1,TGTGCCAGCAGCTTAGATCCTCTTAACAATGAGCAGTTCTTC,CASSLDPLNNEQFF
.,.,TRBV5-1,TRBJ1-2,TGCGCCAGCAGCTTGGTTCCAGGGTATGGCTACACCTTC,CASSLVPGYGYTF
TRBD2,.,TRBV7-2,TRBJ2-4,TGTGCCAGCAGCTTAGCGCGGGGGAACACCAAAAACATTCAGTACTTC,CASSLARGNTKNIQYF
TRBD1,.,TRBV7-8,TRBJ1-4,TGTGCCAGCAGCTTAGTACGGGACAGGGTTACAACTAATGAAAAACTGTTTTTT,CASSLVRDRVTTNEKLFF
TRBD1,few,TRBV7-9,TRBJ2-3,TGTGCCAGCAGCTTACAGGGGGTTACTAGCACAGATACGCAGTATTTT,CASSLQGVTSTDTQYF
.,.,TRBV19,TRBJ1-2,TGTGCCAGTAGTATGGGGGGAAGCCTGAACTATGGCTACACCTTC,CASSMGGSLNYGYTF
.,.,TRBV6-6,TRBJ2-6,TGTGCCAGCAGTACAGGTCTCGGTGGGGCCAACGTCCTGACTTTC,CASSTGLGGANVLTF
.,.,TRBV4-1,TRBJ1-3,TGCGCCAGCAGCCAACTGTCTGGAAACACCATATATTTT,CASSQLSGNTIYF
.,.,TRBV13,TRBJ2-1,TGTGCCAGCAGCCCCTTGGCCCCAGGGCTCTCCTACAATGAGCAGTTCTTC,CASSPLAPGLSYNEQFF
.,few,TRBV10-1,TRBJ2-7,TGCGCCAGCAGTGAGGGTGCGTTGGAGCAGTACTTC,CASSEGALEQYF
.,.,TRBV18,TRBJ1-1,TGTGCCAGCTCGCCAAACAGAGGGGGACCCTTGAACACTGAAGCTTTCTTT,CASSPNRGGPLNTEAFF
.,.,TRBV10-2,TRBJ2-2,TGCGCCAGCAGTGAGCGTGAGCCCACCGGGGAGCTGTTTTTT,CASSEREPTGELFF
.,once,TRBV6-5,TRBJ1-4,TGTGCCAGCAGTTACGGTGGCGGACTTAATGAAAAACTGTTTTTT,CASSYGGGLNEKLFF
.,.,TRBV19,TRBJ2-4,TGTGCCAGTAGTCTCGAAAACATTCAGTACTTC,CASSLENIQYF
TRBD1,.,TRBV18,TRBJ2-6,TGTGCCAGCTCACGCACCAGGGGGCGCCGTTCAGATGGGGCCAACGTCCTGACTTTC,CASSRTRGRRSDGANVLTF
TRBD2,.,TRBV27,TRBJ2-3,TGTGCCAGCAGCCCCTTTCCCCCGGGACTAGCGGGGGGGGAGGGAGATACGCAGTATTTT,CASSPFPPGLAGGEGDTQYF
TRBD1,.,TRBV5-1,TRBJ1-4,TGCGCCAGCAGCTCCAAGGACAGGACCCTTAATGAAAAACTGTTTTTT,CASSSKDRTLNEKLFF
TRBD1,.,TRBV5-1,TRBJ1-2,TGCGCCAGCAGCCCGATACAGGGGGCGAATGGCTACACCTTC,CASSPIQGANGYTF
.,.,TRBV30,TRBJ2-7,TGTGCCTGGGGGCCGGGGATCTACGAGCAGTACTTC,CAWGPGIYEQYF
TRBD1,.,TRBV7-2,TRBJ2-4,TGTGCCAGCAGCTATTGGGGGACAGGCGTTATACACATTCAGTACTTC,CASSYWGTGVIHIQYF
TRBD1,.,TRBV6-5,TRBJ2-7,TGTGCCAGCAGTTACAAGCAGGGGGCAAACTACGAGCAGTACTTC,CASSYKQGANYEQYF
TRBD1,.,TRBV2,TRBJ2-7,TGTGCCAGCAGGGAGACAGGGAACTACGGGCAGTACTTC,CASRETGNYGQYF
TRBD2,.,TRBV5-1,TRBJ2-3,TGCGCCAGCAGCGTTCCCGGGGGGGCCGGGACAGATACGCAGTATTTT,CASSVPGGAGTDTQYF
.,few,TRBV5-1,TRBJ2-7,TGCGCCAGCAGCTTCTGGGGGACATCCTACGAGCAGTACTTC,CASSFWGTSYEQYF
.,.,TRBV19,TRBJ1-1,TGTGCCAGTAGGGAACAGGGACGAACTGAAGCTTTCTTT,CASREQGRTEAFF
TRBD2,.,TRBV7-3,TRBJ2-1,TGTGCCAGCAGCCCCCCGGGACTAGCGGGGGGCCAGGGTGAGCAGTTCTTC,CASSPPGLAGGQGEQFF
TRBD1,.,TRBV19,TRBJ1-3,TGTGCCAGTAGTATTGGACAGGTCTCTGGAAACACCATATATTTT,CASSIGQVSGNTIYF
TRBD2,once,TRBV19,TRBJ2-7,TGTGCCAGTAGCCAGGTCTTTCCGGGAGGGGATTACGAGCAGTACTTC,CASSQVFPGGDYEQYF
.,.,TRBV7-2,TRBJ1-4,TGTGCCAGCACCTATCGGCGGAATGAAAAACTGTTTTTT,CASTYRRNEKLFF
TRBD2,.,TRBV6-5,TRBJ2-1,TGTGCCAGCAGGAATCAGGGAGGGTACAATGAGCAGTTCTTC,CASRNQGGYNEQFF
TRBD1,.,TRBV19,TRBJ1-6,TGTGCCAGTAGTTCACAGGGGGAAGGGAATTCACCCCTCCACTTT,CASSSQGEGNSPLHF
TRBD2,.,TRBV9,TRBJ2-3,TGTGCCAGCAGCGTAGTAGCGGGGGCGGATACGCAGTATTTT,CASSVVAGADTQYF
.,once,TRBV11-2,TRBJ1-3,TGTGCCAGCCGCCCCGGGACTCACGGAAACACCATATATTTT,CASRPGTHGNTIYF
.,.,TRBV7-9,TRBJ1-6,TGTGCCAGCAGTCCGAAGGGGGGGGACTACCATAATTCACCCCTCCACTTT,CASSPKGGDYHNSPLHF
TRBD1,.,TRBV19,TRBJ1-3,TGTGCCAGTAGCCAAAACCGGGACAGCTCTGGAAACACCATATATTTT,CASSQNRDSSGNTIYF
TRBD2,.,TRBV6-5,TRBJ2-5,TGTGCCAGCAGACCCAGCGGACTAGCGGGGGAGACCCAGTACTTC,CASRPSGLAGETQYF
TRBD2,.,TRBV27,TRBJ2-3,TGTGCCAGCAGATCGCTCGGACTAGCGGGGATTAGCACAGATACGCAGTATTTT,CASRSLGLAGISTDTQYF
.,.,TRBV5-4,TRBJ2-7,TGTGCCAGCAGAAGTACTGCTACCTACGAGCAGTACTTC,CASRSTATYEQYF
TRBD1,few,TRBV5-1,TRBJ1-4,TGCGCCAGCAGCCTCGGGACAGGGTTCCATGAAAAACTGTTTTTT,CASSLGTGFHEKLFF
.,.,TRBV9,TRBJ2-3,TGTGCCAGCAGCGGGGGACAATGGAACACAGATACGCAGTATTTT,CASSGGQWNTDTQYF
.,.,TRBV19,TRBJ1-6,TGTGCCAGTAGTATTCTACAGGGTTCCCGTTCACCCCTCCACTTT,CASSILQGSRSPLHF